Each of the 16 T cell receptor beta chains below was sequenced from the same sample in a study of memory CD4+ T cells and cytomegalovirus serostatus. The table came from immunoSEQ multiplex PCR; TCRdb's copy has only in-frame clones and leaves some out. The sample includes 60,000 to 75,000 clones, less than 85% of them seen just once. Single viable CD3+CD4+CD8-CD45RO+ cells were sorted as the memory CD4+ T cells. Sequencing was done on a sample of memory CD4+ T cells from blood. The receptors originated from an adult in good health and CMV-seronegative. Some clones in this sample may be carry-over from other donors' samples.

The chain is built from TRBV10-2 and TRBJ2-3, with TRBD2 as a possible D gene (7 bases). V shed 5 bases and J shed 2 bases, with 11 bases lying between them. This CDR3 region has 14 residues. Germline assignment: CDR1 WSHSY and CDR2 SAAADI. The CDR3 here is CASSLAGATDTQYF. In nucleotides, the CDR3 is TGCGCCAGCAGTCTGGCGGGGGCCACAGATACGCAGTATTTT.

V is TRBV4-2 and J is TRBJ1-1; D gene unclear. The CDR3 runs 16 residues. Germline CDR1 and CDR2: LGHNA and YNFKEQ. V was trimmed by 3 bases and J by 4 bases, leaving 18 bases between them. The CDR3 spells CASSQYRTVGGTEAFF. In DNA form, the CDR3 reads TGTGCCAGCAGCCAGTACCGGACCGTAGGTGGCACTGAAGCTTTCTTT.

The chain recombines TRBV28 with TRBJ1-5; D is perhaps TRBD1 (5 bases). V was cut by 1 base and J by 6 bases, with 10 bases left in between. CDR1 and CDR2 (germline): MDHEN, SYDVKM. The CDR3 length is 14 residues. CDR3 amino acids: CASSLSREGQPQHF. The CDR3 DNA sequence: TGTGCCAGCAGTTTATCCAGGGAAGGTCAGCCCCAGCATTTT.

This sequence joins TRBV9 and TRBJ2-3; 7 bases match TRBD2. In germline, CDR1 is SGDLS, CDR2 YYNGEE. The CDR3 has 12 residues. V lost 5 bases and J lost 6; bases outside the gene matches: 3. The chain's CDR3 is CASSDSGDTQYF. The CDR3 bases are TGTGCCAGCAGTGATAGCGGGGATACGCAGTATTTT.

V is TRBV5-1 and J is TRBJ2-7, with D perhaps TRBD2 (7 bases). V lost 6 bases to trimming and J lost 3 bases, with 19 bases between them. This CDR3 has 15 amino acids. From germline, CDR1 is SGHRS and CDR2 YFSETQ. CDR3 loop: CASTKLPGEGYEQYF. CDR3 bases: TGCGCCAGCACCAAACTCCCAGGGGAGGGCTACGAGCAGTACTTC.

V gene TRBV7-8 combines with J gene TRBJ1-1, with D unresolved. CDR1 SGHVS and CDR2 FQNEAQ come from the germline V gene. Deletions cut 2 bases from V and 4 bases from J, with 23 bases between. The CDR3 covers 18 residues. This CDR3 reads CASSLNILRQVNRTEAFF. Written as DNA, the CDR3 is TGTGCCAGCAGCTTAAACATTCTGAGACAAGTGAACCGCACTGAAGCTTTCTTT.

This chain joins TRBV5-1 and TRBJ2-1; 12 bases agree with TRBD2. The trim removed 2 bases at V and 7 bases at J, leaving 10 bases unmatched. Germline V CDR1 and CDR2: SGHRS, YFSETQ. CDR3 length: 17 residues. CDR3 in amino acids: CASSFQILAGGRNEQFF. In DNA, the CDR3 is TGCGCCAGCAGCTTTCAAATCCTAGCGGGAGGGAGGAATGAGCAGTTCTTC.

V usage is TRBV30 and J usage is TRBJ2-5, with 8 positions matching TRBD1. Germline V gives CDR1 GTSNPN, CDR2 SVGIG (reference sequence). CDR3 length: 11 amino acids. V shed 0 bases, J shed 13 bases, and the junction held 4 bases outside the gene matches. The CDR3 DNA sequence: TGTGCCTGGAGTGTGCAGGGGGCTCCGTACTTC. Its translation is CAWSVQGAPYF. Looking up the rest from reference TRBV30 and TRBJ2-5 gives the full variable domain: SQTIHQWPATLVQPVGSPLSLECTVEGTSNPNLYWYRQAAGRGLQLLFYSVGIGQISSEVPQNLSASRPQDRQFILSSKKLLLSDSGFYLCAWSVQGAPYFGPGTRLLVL.

This sequence joins TRBV28 and TRBJ1-1; no definite D call. Trimming took off 3 bases at V and 6 bases at J, with 14 bases between the two ends. This CDR3 is built from 14 residues. Germline V gene lookup returns CDR1 MDHEN and CDR2 SYDVKM. This CDR3 is CASSFPALWAEAFF. Here the CDR3 DNA reads TGTGCCAGCAGTTTTCCCGCTTTGTGGGCTGAAGCTTTCTTT.

This clone has a handful of counts. The V call is TRBV7-2, the J call TRBJ2-3; no reliable D call. Germline-derived CDR1 and CDR2 are SGHTA and FQGNSA. V was trimmed by 5 bases and J by 10 bases, leaving 10 bases between them. The CDR3 is 11 amino acids. CDR3 bases: TGTGCCAGCAGCCTTCGTAGAGCGCAGTATTTT. It codes for CASSLRRAQYF.

This clone was observed a few times. The chain's CDR3 is CASSPRTGGGSPLHF. The CDR3 DNA reads as TGTGCCAGCAGCCCTCGGACAGGGGGCGGTTCACCCCTCCACTTT. The chain uses TRBV9 and TRBJ1-6; TRBD1 agrees at 11 bases. The CDR3 extends over 15 amino acids. Germline V gene sequence: CDR1 SGDLS, CDR2 YYNGEE. The junction had 6 bases not matched to a gene; V was cut back by 4 bases and J by 9 bases.

V is TRBV10-3 and J is TRBJ1-4; 7 nucleotides align to TRBD1. The CDR3 has 18 residues. The V gene end was trimmed by 3 bases and the J gene end by 7 bases; junction bases not matched to a gene: 17. Germline V gene data show CDR1 as ENHRY and CDR2 as SYGVKD. The CDR3 sequence is CAISERATGWDFGEKLFF. CDR3 coding DNA: TGTGCCATCAGTGAACGAGCGACAGGGTGGGATTTTGGTGAAAAACTGTTTTTT.

The rearrangement joins TRBV11-2 to TRBJ1-6; no reliable D call. The V gene lost 2 bases and the J gene lost 10 bases, with 9 bases spanning the gap. Germline CDR1 is SGHAT and CDR2 is FQNNGV. The CDR3 contains 13 residues. The CDR3 DNA reads TGTGCCAGCAGCTTAATGAGGAACTCACCCCTCCACTTT. Amino acid sequence: CASSLMRNSPLHF.

The V and J genes are TRBV14 and TRBJ2-3; no reliable D call. This CDR3 is 15 amino acids long. V lost 3 bases and J 3 bases, leaving 13 bases between the germline ends. Germline lookup yields CDR1 SGHDN and CDR2 FVKESK. CDR3 sequence reads: CASSQARWETDTQYF. DNA of the CDR3: TGTGCCAGCAGCCAGGCGAGATGGGAAACAGATACGCAGTATTTT. The full variable domain, in which reference TRBV14 and TRBJ2-3 provide the parts outside the CDR3, is EAGVTQFPSHSVIEKGQTVTLRCDPISGHDNLYWYRRVMGKEIKFLLHFVKESKQDESGMPNNRFLAERTGGTYSTLKVQPAELEDSGVYFCASSQARWETDTQYFGPGTRLTVL.

This clone was observed once. The chain links TRBV5-1 to TRBJ2-5; D might be TRBD1 or TRBD2, each matching 5 bases. This CDR3 comprises 16 residues. Germline V gives CDR1 SGHRS, CDR2 YFSETQ. Trimming pared 3 bases from V and 2 bases from J, leaving 17 bases between. The DNA for the CDR3 is TGCGCCAGCAGCTCACAACGGGGTAGGGGACAAGAGACCCAGTACTTC. Its protein product is CASSSQRGRGQETQYF.

This chain connects TRBV5-1 to TRBJ2-2; unclear D gene. V was cut by 0 bases and J by 4 bases, with 10 bases left in between. CDR1 is SGHRS, CDR2 YFSETQ, per germline. This CDR3 contains 15 residues. CDR3 in DNA: TGCGCCAGCAGCTTGGGGGTATCGGGCACCGGGGAGCTGTTTTTT. It encodes CASSLGVSGTGELFF. The whole variable domain, filled in from reference TRBV5-1 and TRBJ2-2, reads KAGVTQTPRYLIKTRGQQVTLSCSPISGHRSVSWYQQTPGQGLQFLFEYFSETQRNKGNFPGRFSGRQFSNSRSEMNVSTLELGDSALYLCASSLGVSGTGELFFGEGSRLTVL.